The 19 T cell receptor beta chains presented below share a single source sample, sequenced in a study of preoperative IRX-2 immunotherapy in early breast cancer. Sample treatment: preoperative locoregional IRX-2 cytokine immunotherapy. Data came from immunoSEQ multiplex PCR; TCRdb stores just in-frame clones and leaves some out. The data contain 28,000 or so clones, 90% of them singletons. The material was obtained from a patient treated with IRX-2 immunotherapy. All receptors derive from a human donor with breast cancer.

V and J are TRBV29-1 and TRBJ2-3; D is unclear. CDR1 is SQVTM, CDR2 ANQGSEA, per germline. V lost 4 bases to trimming and J lost 4 bases, with 15 bases between them. The length of the CDR3 is 14 residues. CDR3 loop: CSVVRLPLADTQYF. Here the CDR3 DNA reads TGCAGCGTTGTCCGCCTTCCCCTGGCAGATACGCAGTATTTT.

The J gene is TRBJ1-2, the V gene TRBV4-3, with D uncertain. Trimming stripped 1 base from V and 5 bases from J, with 17 bases between. Germline V gene data show CDR1 as LGHNA and CDR2 as YSLEER. The CDR3 spans 16 residues. CDR3 sequence: CASSQAFGRDGYGYTF. In DNA form, the CDR3 reads TGCGCCAGCAGCCAAGCCTTTGGGAGGGATGGGTATGGCTACACCTTC.

The CDR3 nucleotides read TGTGCCATCAGTTTCGGGACACCGAACACCGGGGAGCTGTTTTTT. This translates into CAISFGTPNTGELFF. The V call is TRBV10-3, the J call TRBJ2-2; TRBD1 is a possible D gene (6 bases). Trimming removed 5 bases from V and 0 bases from J, with 10 bases in between. Germline loops: CDR1 ENHRY, CDR2 SYGVKD. The CDR3 runs to 15 residues.

V usage is TRBV18 and J usage is TRBJ1-6; D is undetermined. With 2 bases removed from V and 7 bases from J, the gap between germline ends came to 15 bases. The CDR3 has 16 residues. Germline-derived CDR1 and CDR2 are KGHSH and LQKENI. In DNA, the CDR3 is TGTGCCAGCTCACCATCTACTATCGATGGGAATTCACCCCTCCACTTT. Its protein product is CASSPSTIDGNSPLHF.

The CDR3 DNA is TGTGCCAGCAGCTCTGGACTTGAAAACATTCAGTACTTC. It specifies CASSSGLENIQYF. V usage is TRBV7-2 and J usage is TRBJ2-4; a weak D match, TRBD2 (5 bases). Per germline, CDR1 SGHTA and CDR2 FQGNSA. With 4 bases removed from V and 5 bases from J, the gap between germline ends came to 9 bases. CDR3 length: 13 residues.

This chain joins TRBV19 and TRBJ2-5, with D unclear. V dropped 5 bases and J dropped 2 bases, with 9 bases sitting between them. Germline assignment: CDR1 LNHDA and CDR2 SQIVND (reference sequence). This CDR3 contains 13 residues. The CDR3 region is CASSGSYQETQYF. As DNA, the CDR3 is TGTGCCAGTAGTGGCTCTTATCAAGAGACCCAGTACTTC.

The genes are TRBV11-2 and TRBJ2-1; TRBD2 agrees at 8 bases. J gave up 0 bases and V 1 base, and 5 bases lay outside the gene matches. CDR1 SGHAT and CDR2 FQNNGV come from the germline V gene. This CDR3 contains 17 residues. The CDR3 DNA sequence: TGTGCCAGCAGCTTAGCGAAGCGGGGGAGCTCCTACAATGAGCAGTTCTTC. Residues: CASSLAKRGSSYNEQFF. Based on the CDR3 plus reference TRBV11-2 and TRBJ2-1, the full variable domain is EAGVAQSPRYKIIEKRQSVAFWCNPISGHATLYWYQQILGQGPKLLIQFQNNGVVDDSQLPKDRFSAERLKGVDSTLKIQPAKLEDSAVYLCASSLAKRGSSYNEQFFGPGTRLTVL.

The table lists this clone with a few counts. The rearrangement joins TRBV19 to TRBJ1-6, with D perhaps matching TRBD1 (5 bases). The CDR3 is made up of 14 amino acids. Germline CDR1 and CDR2: LNHDA and SQIVND (reference sequence). Trimming took off 7 bases at V and 6 bases at J, with 13 bases between the two ends. The CDR3: CASKHRQGNSPLHF. The CDR3 DNA is TGTGCCAGTAAACACAGGCAGGGTAATTCACCCCTCCACTTT.

This chain links TRBV27 with TRBJ2-7, with D maybe TRBD2 (5 bases). Germline CDR1 and CDR2: MNHEY and SMNVEV (reference sequence). The germline V and J ends were trimmed by 8 bases and 5 bases, with 19 bases remaining between them. The CDR3 is 14 residues long. The CDR3: CASSASGEFHEQYF. The CDR3, as DNA: TGTGCCAGCTCGGCCTCCGGGGAGTTCCACGAGCAGTACTTC.

This sequence joins TRBV27 and TRBJ1-2; 8 bases match TRBD1. Per the germline V gene, CDR1 is MNHEY and CDR2 is SMNVEV (reference sequence). CDR3 length: 14 residues. J lost 3 bases, V lost 6 bases, and 6 bases had no gene match. The CDR3 spells CASRRTGSDYGYTF. The CDR3 region has the DNA TGTGCCAGCAGAAGGACAGGGTCCGACTATGGCTACACCTTC.

The chain couples TRBV6-5 to TRBJ1-2; D perhaps matches TRBD1 (6 bases). This CDR3 region has 12 residues. V dropped 5 bases and J dropped 8 bases, with 12 bases sitting between them. Germline loops: CDR1 MNHEY, CDR2 SVGAGI. CDR3 in amino acids: CASSQNREGYTF. CDR3 sequence (DNA): TGTGCCAGCAGTCAGAACAGGGAGGGCTACACCTTC.

The gene calls are TRBV7-2 and TRBJ1-1; D is unresolved. In germline, CDR1 is SGHTA, CDR2 FQGNSA. The CDR3 totals 14 residues. The V end lost 2 bases, the J end lost 4 bases, and 11 bases lay between the germline ends. The CDR3 nucleotides are TGTGCCAGCAGCTTAAATCCGGGCGGCACTGAAGCTTTCTTT. Protein product: CASSLNPGGTEAFF.

The V call is TRBV6-5, the J call TRBJ2-1; D gene uncertain. Trimming removed 6 bases from V and 3 bases from J, with 15 bases in between. Germline V CDR1 and CDR2: MNHEY, SVGAGI. This CDR3 has 15 amino acids. The CDR3 DNA follows: TGTGCCAGCAGGACACCCACGGGCGGCTACAATGAGCAGTTCTTC. It encodes CASRTPTGGYNEQFF.

The chain combines TRBV6-4 with TRBJ2-3; 8 nucleotides agree with TRBD1. J lost 2 bases, V lost 6 bases, and 7 bases had no gene match. The CDR3 sequence is 15 residues long. Germline V lookup: CDR1 MRHNA, CDR2 SNTAGT. The CDR3 DNA is TGTGCCAGCAGCCCGACAGGGGACCTCACAGATACGCAGTATTTT. Translated: CASSPTGDLTDTQYF.

The chain carries TRBV10-3 and TRBJ2-3; 10 nucleotides agree with TRBD2. V lost 5 bases, J lost 4 bases, and 0 bases stayed unmatched. Germline loops: CDR1 ENHRY, CDR2 SYGVKD. CDR3 size: 13 residues. The CDR3 coding sequence is TGTGCCATCAGTCTAGCGGGAGCAGATACGCAGTATTTT. Amino acids: CAISLAGADTQYF.

J is TRBJ1-2 and V is TRBV6-6, with no clear D. The V gene's germline CDR1 is MNHNY and CDR2 SVGAGI (reference sequence). The CDR3 has 12 residues. V lost 2 bases and J lost 7, with 8 bases in between. The CDR3 DNA sequence: TGTGCCAGCAGTTACCCTTCACTTGGCTACACCTTC. Translating it yields CASSYPSLGYTF.

The rearrangement joins TRBV29-1 to TRBJ2-3, with 15 bases that match TRBD2. The ends lost 8 bases at V and 0 bases at J; junction bases unmatched: 9. CDR1 is SQVTM, CDR2 ANQGSEA, per germline. The CDR3 has 17 residues. The CDR3 spells CSHLGLAGGGSTDTQYF. CDR3 DNA: TGCAGCCATCTAGGACTAGCGGGAGGGGGGAGCACAGATACGCAGTATTTT.

The chain carries TRBV5-4 and TRBJ2-7; tentative D call: TRBD1 (6 bases). Germline CDR1 is SGHNT and CDR2 is YYREEE (reference sequence). The CDR3 has 14 residues. The V and J ends lost 4 bases and 8 bases respectively, with 19 bases between them. For the CDR3, the DNA is TGTGCCAGCAGCAACGACAGGTGGTTAAACCAGCAGTACTTC. This codes for CASSNDRWLNQQYF.

In nucleotides, the CDR3 is TGCGCCAGCAGCTTGGCCGGGTATAATTCACCCCTCCACTTT. It specifies CASSLAGYNSPLHF. The J gene is TRBJ1-6, the V gene TRBV5-1; D remains unclear. The CDR3 totals 14 residues. Trimming removed 0 bases at V and 4 bases at J, with 5 bases between. The germline V gene has CDR1 SGHRS and CDR2 YFSETQ.